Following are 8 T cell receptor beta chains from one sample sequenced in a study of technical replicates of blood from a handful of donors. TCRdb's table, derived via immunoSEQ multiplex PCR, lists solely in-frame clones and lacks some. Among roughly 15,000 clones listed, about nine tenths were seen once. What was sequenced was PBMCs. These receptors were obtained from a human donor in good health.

The CDR3 here is CASTPVGAHYGYTF. The CDR3 region has the DNA TGCGCCAGCACGCCCGTGGGGGCACACTATGGCTACACCTTC. The chain recombines TRBV5-1 with TRBJ1-2, with D possibly being TRBD1 (6 bases). The V gene lost 6 bases and the J gene lost 3 bases, with 15 bases spanning the gap. This CDR3 has 14 amino acids. Looked up from germline, CDR1 is SGHRS and CDR2 is YFSETQ. The variable domain in full, completed from reference TRBV5-1 and TRBJ1-2, reads KAGVTQTPRYLIKTRGQQVTLSCSPISGHRSVSWYQQTPGQGLQFLFEYFSETQRNKGNFPGRFSGRQFSNSRSEMNVSTLELGDSALYLCASTPVGAHYGYTFGSGTRLTVV.

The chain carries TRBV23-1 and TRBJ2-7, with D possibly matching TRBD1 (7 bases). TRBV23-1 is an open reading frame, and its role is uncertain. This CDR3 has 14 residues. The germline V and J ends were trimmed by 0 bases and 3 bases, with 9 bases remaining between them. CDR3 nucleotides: TGCGCCAGCAGTCAATCGCAGGGGGGCTACGAGCAGTACTTC. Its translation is CASSQSQGGYEQYF.

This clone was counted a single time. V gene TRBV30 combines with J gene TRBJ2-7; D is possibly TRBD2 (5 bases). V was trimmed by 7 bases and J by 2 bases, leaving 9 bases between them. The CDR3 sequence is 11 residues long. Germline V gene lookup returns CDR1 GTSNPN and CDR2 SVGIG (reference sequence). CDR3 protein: CASGKTYEQYF. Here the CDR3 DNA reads TGTGCCTCGGGGAAAACCTACGAGCAGTACTTC. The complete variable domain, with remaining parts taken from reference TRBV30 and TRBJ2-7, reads SQTIHQWPATLVQPVGSPLSLECTVEGTSNPNLYWYRQAAGRGLQLLFYSVGIGQISSEVPQNLSASRPQDRQFILSSKKLLLSDSGFYLCASGKTYEQYFGPGTRLTVT.

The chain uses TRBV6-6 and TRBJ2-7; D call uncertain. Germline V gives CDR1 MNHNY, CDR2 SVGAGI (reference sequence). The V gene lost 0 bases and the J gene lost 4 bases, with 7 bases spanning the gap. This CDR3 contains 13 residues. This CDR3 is CASSYSTGYEQYF. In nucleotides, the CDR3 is TGTGCCAGCAGTTACTCGACCGGGTACGAGCAGTACTTC.

In nucleotides, the CDR3 is TGCGCCAGCAGCTTTAAGGGAACCGGAGGGGAGACCCAGTACTTC. Translated, it gives CASSFKGTGGETQYF. V gene TRBV5-1 combines with J gene TRBJ2-5, with D perhaps TRBD2 (6 bases). This CDR3 region has 15 residues. The V and J ends lost 2 bases and 5 bases respectively, with 16 bases between them. The germline V gene has CDR1 SGHRS and CDR2 YFSETQ.

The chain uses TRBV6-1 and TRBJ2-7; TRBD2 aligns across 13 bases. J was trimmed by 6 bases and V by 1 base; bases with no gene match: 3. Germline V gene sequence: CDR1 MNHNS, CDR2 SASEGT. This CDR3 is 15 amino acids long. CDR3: CASSEGTSGRGEQYF. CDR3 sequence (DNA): TGTGCCAGCAGTGAAGGGACTAGCGGGAGAGGCGAGCAGTACTTC.

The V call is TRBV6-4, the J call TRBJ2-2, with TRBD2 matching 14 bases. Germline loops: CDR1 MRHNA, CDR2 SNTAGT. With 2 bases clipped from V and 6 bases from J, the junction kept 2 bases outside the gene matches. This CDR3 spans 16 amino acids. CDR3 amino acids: CASSDQGLAGAGELFF. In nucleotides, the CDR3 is TGTGCCAGCAGTGACCAGGGACTAGCGGGAGCCGGGGAGCTGTTTTTT.

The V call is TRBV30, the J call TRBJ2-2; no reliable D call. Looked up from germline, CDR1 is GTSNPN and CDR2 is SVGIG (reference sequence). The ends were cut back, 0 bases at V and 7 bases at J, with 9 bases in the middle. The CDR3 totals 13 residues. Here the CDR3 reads CAWSVLENGELFF. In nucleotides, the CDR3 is TGTGCCTGGAGTGTGTTGGAGAACGGGGAGCTGTTTTTT.